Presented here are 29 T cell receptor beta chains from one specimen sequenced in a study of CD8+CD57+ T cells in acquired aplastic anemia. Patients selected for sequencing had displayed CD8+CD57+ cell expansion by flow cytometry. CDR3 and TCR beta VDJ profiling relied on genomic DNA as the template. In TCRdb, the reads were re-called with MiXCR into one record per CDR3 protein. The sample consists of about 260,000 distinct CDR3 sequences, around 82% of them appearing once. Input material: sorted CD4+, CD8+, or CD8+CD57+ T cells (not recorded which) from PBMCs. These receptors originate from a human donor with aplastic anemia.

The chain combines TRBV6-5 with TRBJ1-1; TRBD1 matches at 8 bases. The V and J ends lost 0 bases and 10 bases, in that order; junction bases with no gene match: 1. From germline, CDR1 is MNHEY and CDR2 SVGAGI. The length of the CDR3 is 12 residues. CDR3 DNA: TGTGCCAGCAGTTACTCTGGACAGGGAGCTTTCTTT. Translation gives CASSYSGQGAFF.

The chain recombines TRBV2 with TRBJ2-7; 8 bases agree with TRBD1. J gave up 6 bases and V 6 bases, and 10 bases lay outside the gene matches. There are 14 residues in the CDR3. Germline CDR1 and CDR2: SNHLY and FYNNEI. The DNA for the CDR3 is TGTGCCAGCAGGGAACCGGGACAGGCGACCGAGCAGTACTTC. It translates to CASREPGQATEQYF.

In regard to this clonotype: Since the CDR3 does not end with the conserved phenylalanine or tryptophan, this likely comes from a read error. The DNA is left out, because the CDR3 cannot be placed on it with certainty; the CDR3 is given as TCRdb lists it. The CDR3: CASSDGGAGTQYTV. The chain is built from TRBV2 and TRBJ1-2; the table's D call TRBD1 went unverified against the DNA. Termini included, the CDR3 measures 14 amino acids. Germline CDR1 is SNHLY and CDR2 is FYNNEI.

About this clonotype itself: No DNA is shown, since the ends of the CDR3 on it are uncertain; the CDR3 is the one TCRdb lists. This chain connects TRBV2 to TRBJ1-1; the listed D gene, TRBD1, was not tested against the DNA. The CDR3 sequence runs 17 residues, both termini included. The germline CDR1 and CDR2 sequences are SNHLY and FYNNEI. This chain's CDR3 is CASGGGGTETQYFEAGF.

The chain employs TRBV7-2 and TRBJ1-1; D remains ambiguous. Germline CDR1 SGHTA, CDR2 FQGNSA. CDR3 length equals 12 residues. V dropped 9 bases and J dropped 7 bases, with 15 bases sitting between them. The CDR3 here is CASSAGSHEAFF. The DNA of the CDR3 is TGTGCCAGTAGTGCGGGGTCTCATGAAGCTTTCTTT.

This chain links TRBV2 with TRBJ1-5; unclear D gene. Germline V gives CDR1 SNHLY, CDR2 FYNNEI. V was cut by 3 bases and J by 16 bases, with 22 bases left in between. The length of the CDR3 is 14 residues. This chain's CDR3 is CASSDAYSNQHYHF. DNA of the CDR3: TGTGCCAGCAGTGATGCTTATAGCAATCAGCACTATCATTTT.

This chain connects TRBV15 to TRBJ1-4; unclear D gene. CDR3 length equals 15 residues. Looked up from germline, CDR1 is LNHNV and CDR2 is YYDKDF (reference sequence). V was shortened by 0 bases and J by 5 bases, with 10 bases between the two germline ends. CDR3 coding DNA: TGTGCCACCAGCAGAGATAAGGGATCGAATGAAAAACTGTTTTTT. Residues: CATSRDKGSNEKLFF.

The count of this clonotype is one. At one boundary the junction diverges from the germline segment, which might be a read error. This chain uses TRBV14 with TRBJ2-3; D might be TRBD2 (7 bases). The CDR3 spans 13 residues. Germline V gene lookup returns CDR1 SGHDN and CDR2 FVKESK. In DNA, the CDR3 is TGTGCCAGCAGCCAGGACAGCACAGCGGGGAGCTGTTTT. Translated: CASSQDSTAGSCF. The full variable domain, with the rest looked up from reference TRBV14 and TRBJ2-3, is EAGVTQFPSHSVIEKGQTVTLRCDPISGHDNLYWYRRVMGKEIKFLLHFVKESKQDESGMPNNRFLAERTGGTYSTLKVQPAELEDSGVYFCASSQDSTAGSCFGPGTRLTVL.

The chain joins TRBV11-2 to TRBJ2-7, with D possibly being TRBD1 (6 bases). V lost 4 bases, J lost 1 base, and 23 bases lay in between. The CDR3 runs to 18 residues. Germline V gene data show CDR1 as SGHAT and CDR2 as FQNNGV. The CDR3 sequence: CASSYNPDRTALSYEQYV. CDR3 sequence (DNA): TGTGCCAGCAGCTACAACCCCGACAGGACAGCCCTTTCCTACGAGCAGTACGTC.

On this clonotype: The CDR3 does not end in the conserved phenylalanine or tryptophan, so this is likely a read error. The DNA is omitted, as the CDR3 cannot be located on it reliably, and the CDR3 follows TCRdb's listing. CDR3 loop: CASNSKVETEYFDL. The chain links TRBV2 to TRBJ2-3. From germline, CDR1 is SNHLY and CDR2 FYNNEI. Termini included, the CDR3 measures 14 amino acids.

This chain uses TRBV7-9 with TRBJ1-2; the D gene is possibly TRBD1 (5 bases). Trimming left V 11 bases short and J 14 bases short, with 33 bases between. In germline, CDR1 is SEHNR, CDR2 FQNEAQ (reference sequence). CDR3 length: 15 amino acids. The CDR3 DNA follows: TGTGCCGGACACTGGACTAGGGAGGCCCACTACGGCGGGACCTTC. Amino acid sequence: CAGHWTREAHYGGTF.

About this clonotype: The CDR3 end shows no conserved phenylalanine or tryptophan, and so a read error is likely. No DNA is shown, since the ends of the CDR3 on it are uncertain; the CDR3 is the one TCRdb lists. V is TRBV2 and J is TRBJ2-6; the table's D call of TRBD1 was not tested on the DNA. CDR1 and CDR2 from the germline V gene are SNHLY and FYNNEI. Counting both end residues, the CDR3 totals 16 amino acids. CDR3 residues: CASGDGGTYTAYFGTC.

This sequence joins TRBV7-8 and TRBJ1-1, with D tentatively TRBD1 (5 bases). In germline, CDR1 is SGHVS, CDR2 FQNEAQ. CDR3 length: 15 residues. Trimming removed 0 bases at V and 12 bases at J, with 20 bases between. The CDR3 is CASSLAGTPDTQSFF. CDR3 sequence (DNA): TGTGCCAGCAGCTTAGCGGGGACTCCCGATACGCAGTCTTTCTTT.

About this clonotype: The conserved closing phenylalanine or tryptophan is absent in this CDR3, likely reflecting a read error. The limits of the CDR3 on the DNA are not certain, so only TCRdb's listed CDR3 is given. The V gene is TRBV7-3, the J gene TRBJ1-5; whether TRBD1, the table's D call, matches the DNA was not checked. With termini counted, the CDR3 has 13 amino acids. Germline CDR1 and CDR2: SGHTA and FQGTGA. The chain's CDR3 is CASSLAGQPQHFG.

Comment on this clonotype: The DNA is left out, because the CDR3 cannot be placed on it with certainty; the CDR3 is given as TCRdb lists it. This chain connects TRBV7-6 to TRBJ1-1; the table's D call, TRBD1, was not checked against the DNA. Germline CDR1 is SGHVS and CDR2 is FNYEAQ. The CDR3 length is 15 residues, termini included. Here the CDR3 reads CASSLEGHTEAFFFF.

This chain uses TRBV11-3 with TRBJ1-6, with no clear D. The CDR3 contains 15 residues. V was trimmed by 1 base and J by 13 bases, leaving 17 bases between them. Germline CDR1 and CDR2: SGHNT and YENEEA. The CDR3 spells CASSLGVAERSPLHF. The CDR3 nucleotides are TGTGCCAGCAGCTTAGGCGTGGCAGAGCGATCCCCCCTCCACTTT.

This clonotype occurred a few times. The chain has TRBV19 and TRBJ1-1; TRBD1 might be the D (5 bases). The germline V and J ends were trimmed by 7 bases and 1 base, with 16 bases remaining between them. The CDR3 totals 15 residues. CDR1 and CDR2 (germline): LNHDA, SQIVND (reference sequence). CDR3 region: CASKGGTVSNTEAFF. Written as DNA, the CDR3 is TGTGCCAGTAAGGGAGGGACGGTCTCGAACACTGAAGCTTTCTTT.

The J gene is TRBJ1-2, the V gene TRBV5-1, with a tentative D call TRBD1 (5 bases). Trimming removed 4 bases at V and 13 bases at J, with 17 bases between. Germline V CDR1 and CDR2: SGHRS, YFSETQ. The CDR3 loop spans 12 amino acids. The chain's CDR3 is CASSRDGGVLTF. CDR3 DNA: TGCGCCAGCAGCCGCGACGGGGGAGTGCTCACCTTC.

CDR3 amino acids: CASSFQRSGRNDEQYV. CDR3 DNA sequence: TGTGCCAGCAGCTTTCAAAGAAGCGGCCGCAATGATGAGCAGTACGTC. The chain joins TRBV9 to TRBJ2-7, with TRBD2 as a possible D gene (5 bases). The CDR3 spans 16 residues. Trimming removed 4 bases at V and 7 bases at J, with 24 bases between. Germline CDR1 SGDLS, CDR2 YYNGEE.

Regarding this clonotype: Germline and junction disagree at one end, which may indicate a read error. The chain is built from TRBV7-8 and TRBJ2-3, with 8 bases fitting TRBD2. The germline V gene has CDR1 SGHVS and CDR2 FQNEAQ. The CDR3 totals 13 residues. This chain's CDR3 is CASRYAGGDTKHF. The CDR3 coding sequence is TGTGCCAGCAGGTACGCGGGAGGAGATACGAAGCATTTT.

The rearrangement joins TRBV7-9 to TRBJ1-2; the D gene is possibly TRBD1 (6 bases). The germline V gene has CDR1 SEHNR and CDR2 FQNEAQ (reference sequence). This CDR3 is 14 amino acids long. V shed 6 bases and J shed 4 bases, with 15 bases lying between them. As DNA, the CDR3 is TGTGCCAGCAGTGAAAAAAGAGGGGGCTATGGCTACACCTTC. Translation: CASSEKRGGYGYTF.

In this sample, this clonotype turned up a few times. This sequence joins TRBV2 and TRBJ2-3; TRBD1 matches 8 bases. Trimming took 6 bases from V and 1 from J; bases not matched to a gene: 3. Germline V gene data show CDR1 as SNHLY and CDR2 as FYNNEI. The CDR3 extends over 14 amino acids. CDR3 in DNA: TGTGCCAGCAGCAAGGACAGGGGCACAGATACGCAGTATTTT. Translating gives CASSKDRGTDTQYF. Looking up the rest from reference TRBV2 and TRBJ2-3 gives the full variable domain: EPEVTQTPSHQVTQMGQEVILRCVPISNHLYFYWYRQILGQKVEFLVSFYNNEISEKSEIFDDQFSVERPDGSNFTLKIRSTKLEDSAMYFCASSKDRGTDTQYFGPGTRLTVL.

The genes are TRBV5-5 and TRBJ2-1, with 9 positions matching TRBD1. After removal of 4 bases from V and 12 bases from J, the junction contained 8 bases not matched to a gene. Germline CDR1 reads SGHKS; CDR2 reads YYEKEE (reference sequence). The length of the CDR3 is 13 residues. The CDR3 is CASSQGQGRPQFF. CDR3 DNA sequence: TGTGCCAGCAGCCAGGGACAGGGACGACCGCAGTTCTTC.

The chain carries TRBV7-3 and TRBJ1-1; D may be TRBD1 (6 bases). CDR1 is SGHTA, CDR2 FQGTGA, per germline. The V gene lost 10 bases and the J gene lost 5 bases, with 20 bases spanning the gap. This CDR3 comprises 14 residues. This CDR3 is CATSRDPTGTEAFF. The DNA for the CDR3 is TGTGCCACCTCAAGAGATCCCACAGGGACTGAAGCTTTCTTT.

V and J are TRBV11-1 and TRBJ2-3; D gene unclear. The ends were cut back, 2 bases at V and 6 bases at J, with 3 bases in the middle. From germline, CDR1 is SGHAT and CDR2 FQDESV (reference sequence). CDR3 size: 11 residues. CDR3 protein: CASSLYDTQYF. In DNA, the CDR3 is TGTGCCAGCAGCTTATATGATACGCAGTATTTT.

The CDR3 DNA sequence: TGTGCCAGCCACTGGGCGAGGGATACCCAGACGCAGTATTTT. Translated, it gives CASHWARDTQTQYF. V and J are TRBV7-9 and TRBJ2-3; D might be TRBD2 (5 bases). The CDR3 runs 14 residues. V was clipped by 8 bases and J by 9 bases, with 21 bases between them. Germline V gene lookup returns CDR1 SEHNR and CDR2 FQNEAQ (reference sequence).

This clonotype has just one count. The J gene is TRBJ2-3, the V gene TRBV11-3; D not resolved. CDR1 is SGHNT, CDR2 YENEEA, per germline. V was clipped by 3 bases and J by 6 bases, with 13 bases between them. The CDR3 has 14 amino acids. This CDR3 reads CASSLGATTDTQYF. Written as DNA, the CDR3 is TGTGCCAGCAGCTTGGGCGCAACAACCGATACGCAGTATTTT. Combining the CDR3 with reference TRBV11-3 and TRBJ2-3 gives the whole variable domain EAGVVQSPRYKIIEKKQPVAFWCNPISGHNTLYWYLQNLGQGPELLIRYENEEAVDDSQLPKDRFSAERLKGVDSTLKIQPAELGDSAVYLCASSLGATTDTQYFGPGTRLTVL.

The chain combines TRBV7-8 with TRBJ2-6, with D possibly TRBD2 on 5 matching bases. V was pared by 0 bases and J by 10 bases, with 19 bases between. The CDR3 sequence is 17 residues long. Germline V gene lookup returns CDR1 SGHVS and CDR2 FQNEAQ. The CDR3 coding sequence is TGTGCCAGCAGCTTAGCGGGAGATCCCGATGGGCAGAACGTCCTGACTTTC. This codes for CASSLAGDPDGQNVLTF.

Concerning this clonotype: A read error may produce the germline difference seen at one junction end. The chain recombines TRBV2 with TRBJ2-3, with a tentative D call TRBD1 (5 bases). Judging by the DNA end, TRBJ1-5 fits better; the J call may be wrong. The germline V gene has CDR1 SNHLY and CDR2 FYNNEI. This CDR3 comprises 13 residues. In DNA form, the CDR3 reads TGTGGCAGCTTAGACGGGGGTCCAGATACGCAGCATTTT. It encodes CGSLDGGPDTQHF.